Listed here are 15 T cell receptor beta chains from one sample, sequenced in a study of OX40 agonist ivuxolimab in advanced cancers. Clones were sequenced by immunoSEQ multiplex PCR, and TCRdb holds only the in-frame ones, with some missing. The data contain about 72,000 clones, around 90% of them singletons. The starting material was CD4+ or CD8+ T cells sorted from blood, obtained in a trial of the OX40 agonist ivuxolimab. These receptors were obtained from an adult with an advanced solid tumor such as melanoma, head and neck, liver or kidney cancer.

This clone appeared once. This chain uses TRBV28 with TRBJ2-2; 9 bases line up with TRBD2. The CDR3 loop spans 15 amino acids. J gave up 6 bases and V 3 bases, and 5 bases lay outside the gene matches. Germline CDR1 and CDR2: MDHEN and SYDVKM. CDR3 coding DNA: TGTGCCAGCAGTTTCCGGACTAGCGTGGCCGGGGAGCTGTTTTTT. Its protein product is CASSFRTSVAGELFF.

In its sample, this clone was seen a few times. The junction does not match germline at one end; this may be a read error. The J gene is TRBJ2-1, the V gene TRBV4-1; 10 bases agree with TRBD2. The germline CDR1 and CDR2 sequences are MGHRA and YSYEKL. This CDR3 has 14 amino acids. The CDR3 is CASSQEDSSGGGIF. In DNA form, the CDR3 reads TGCGCCAGCAGCCAAGAGGATTCCAGCGGGGGGGGGATCTTC.

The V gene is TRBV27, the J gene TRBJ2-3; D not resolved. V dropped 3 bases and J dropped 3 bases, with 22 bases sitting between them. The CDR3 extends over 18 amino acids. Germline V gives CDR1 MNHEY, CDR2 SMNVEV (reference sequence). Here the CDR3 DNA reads TGTGCCAGCAGTTTTCGCCCCCCCCGACGAAGTGGGACAGATACGCAGTATTTT. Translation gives CASSFRPPRRSGTDTQYF.

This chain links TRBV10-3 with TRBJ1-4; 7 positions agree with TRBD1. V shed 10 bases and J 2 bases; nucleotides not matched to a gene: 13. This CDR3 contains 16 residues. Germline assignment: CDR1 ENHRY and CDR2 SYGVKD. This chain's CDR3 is CASLPLTGVTNEKLFF. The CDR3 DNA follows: TGTGCCAGCCTCCCCCTAACAGGGGTTACTAATGAAAAACTGTTTTTT.

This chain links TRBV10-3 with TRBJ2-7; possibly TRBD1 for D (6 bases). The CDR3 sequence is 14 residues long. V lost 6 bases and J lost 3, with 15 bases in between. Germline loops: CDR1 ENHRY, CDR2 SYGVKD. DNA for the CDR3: TGTGCCATCAGAAACAGGGCATTGGGCTACGAGCAGTACTTC. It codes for CAIRNRALGYEQYF.

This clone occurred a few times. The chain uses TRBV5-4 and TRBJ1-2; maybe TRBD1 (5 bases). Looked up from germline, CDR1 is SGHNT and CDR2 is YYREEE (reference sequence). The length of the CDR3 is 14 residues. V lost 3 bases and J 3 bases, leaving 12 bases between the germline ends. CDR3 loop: CASSSQTGDYGYTF. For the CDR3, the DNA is TGTGCCAGCAGCTCACAAACAGGAGACTATGGCTACACCTTC.

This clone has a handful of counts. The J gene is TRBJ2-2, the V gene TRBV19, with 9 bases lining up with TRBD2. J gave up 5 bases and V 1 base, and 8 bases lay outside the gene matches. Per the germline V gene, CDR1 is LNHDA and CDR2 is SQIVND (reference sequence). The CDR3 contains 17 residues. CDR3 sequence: CASSIGGSGRKTGELFF. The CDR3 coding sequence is TGTGCCAGTAGTATAGGAGGGAGCGGGAGGAAAACCGGGGAGCTGTTTTTT.

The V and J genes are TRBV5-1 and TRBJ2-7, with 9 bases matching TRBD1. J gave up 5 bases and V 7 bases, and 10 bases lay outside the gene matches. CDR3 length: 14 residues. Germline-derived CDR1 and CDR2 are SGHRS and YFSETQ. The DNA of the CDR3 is TGCGCCAGCCGACAGGGACAGGGAGAAGACGAGCAGTACTTC. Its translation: CASRQGQGEDEQYF.

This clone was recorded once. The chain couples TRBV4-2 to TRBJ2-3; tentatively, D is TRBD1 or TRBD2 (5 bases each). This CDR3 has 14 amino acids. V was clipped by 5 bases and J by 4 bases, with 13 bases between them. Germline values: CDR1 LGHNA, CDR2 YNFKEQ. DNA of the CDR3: TGTGCCAGCAGCACTTTACAGGAGGCAGATACGCAGTATTTT. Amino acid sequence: CASSTLQEADTQYF.

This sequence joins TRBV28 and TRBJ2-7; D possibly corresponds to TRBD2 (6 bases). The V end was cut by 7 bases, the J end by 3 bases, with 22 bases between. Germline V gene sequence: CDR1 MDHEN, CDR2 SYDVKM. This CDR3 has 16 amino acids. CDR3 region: CASTPRGFWGNYEQYF. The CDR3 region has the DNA TGTGCCAGCACCCCCCGGGGGTTTTGGGGCAACTACGAGCAGTACTTC. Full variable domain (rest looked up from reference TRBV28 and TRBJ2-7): DVKVTQSSRYLVKRTGEKVFLECVQDMDHENMFWYRQDPGLGLRLIYFSYDVKMKEKGDIPEGYSVSREKKERFSLILESASTNQTSMYLCASTPRGFWGNYEQYFGPGTRLTVT.

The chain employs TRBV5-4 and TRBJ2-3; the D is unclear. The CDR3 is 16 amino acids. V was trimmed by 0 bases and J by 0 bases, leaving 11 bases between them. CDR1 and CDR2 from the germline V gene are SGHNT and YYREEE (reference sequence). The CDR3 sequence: CASSLEGGASTDTQYF. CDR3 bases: TGTGCCAGCAGCTTGGAGGGCGGAGCTAGCACAGATACGCAGTATTTT. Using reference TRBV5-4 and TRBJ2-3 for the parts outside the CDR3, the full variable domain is ETGVTQSPTHLIKTRGQQVTLRCSSQSGHNTVSWYQQALGQGPQFIFQYYREEENGRGNFPPRFSGLQFPNYSSELNVNALELDDSALYLCASSLEGGASTDTQYFGPGTRLTVL.

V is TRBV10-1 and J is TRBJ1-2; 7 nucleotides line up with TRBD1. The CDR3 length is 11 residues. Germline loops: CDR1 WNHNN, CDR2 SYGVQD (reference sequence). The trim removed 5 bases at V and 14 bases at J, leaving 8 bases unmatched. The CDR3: CASSPHRGETF. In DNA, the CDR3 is TGCGCCAGCAGTCCCCACAGGGGAGAGACCTTC.

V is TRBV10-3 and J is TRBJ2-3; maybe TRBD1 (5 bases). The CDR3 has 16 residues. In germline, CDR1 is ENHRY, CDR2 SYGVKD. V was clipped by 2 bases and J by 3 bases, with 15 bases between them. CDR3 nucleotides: TGTGCCATCAGTGAGCGGGCCGGACAAGCGACAGATACGCAGTATTTT. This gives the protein CAISERAGQATDTQYF.

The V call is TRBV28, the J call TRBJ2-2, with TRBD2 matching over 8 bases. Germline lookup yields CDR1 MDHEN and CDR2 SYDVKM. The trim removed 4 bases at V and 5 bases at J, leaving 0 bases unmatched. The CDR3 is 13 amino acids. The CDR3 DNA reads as TGTGCCAGCAGTTCTAGCGGGACCGGGGAGCTGTTTTTT. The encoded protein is CASSSSGTGELFF.

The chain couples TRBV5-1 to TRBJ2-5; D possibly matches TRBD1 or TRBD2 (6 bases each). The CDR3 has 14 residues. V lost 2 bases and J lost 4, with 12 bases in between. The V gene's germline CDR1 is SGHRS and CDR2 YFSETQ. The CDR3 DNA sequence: TGCGCCAGCAGCTTCCTAGGGGGAGGAGAGACCCAGTACTTC. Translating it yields CASSFLGGGETQYF.